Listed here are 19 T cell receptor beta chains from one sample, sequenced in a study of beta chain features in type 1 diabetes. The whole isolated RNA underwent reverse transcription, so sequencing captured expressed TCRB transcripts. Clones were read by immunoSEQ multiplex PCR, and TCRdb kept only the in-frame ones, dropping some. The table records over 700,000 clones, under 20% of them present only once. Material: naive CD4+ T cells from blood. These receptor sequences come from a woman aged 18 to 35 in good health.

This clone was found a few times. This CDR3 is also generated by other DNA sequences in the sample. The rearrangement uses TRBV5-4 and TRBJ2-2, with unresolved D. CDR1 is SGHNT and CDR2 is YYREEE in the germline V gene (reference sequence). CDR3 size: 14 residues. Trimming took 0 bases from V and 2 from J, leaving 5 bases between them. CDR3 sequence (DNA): TGTGCCAGCAGCTTGGGCCTTAACACCGGGGAGCTGTTTTTT. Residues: CASSLGLNTGELFF.

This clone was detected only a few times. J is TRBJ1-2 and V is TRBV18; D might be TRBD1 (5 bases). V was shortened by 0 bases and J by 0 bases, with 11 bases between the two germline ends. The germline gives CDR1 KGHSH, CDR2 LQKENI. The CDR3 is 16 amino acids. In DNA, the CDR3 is TGTGCCAGCTCACCACCTTCCCAGACAGCTAACTATGGCTACACCTTC. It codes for CASSPPSQTANYGYTF.

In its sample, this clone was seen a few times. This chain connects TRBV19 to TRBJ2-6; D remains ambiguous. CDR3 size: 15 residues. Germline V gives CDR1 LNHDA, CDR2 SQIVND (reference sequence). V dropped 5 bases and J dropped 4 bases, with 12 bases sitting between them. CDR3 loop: CASSPRWGGANVLTF. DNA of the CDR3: TGTGCCAGTAGTCCCCGTTGGGGAGGGGCCAACGTCCTGACTTTC.

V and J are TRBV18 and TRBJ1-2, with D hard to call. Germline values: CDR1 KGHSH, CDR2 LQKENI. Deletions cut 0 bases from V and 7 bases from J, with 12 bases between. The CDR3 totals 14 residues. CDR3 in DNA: TGTGCCAGCTCACCACCGGCCTATATAGGTGGCTACACCTTC. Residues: CASSPPAYIGGYTF.

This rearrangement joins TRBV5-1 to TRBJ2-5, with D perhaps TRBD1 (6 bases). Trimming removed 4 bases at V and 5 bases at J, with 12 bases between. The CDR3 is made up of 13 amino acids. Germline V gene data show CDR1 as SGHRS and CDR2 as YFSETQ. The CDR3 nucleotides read TGCGCCAGCAGCCCCCGGACAGCCGAGACCCAGTACTTC. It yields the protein CASSPRTAETQYF.

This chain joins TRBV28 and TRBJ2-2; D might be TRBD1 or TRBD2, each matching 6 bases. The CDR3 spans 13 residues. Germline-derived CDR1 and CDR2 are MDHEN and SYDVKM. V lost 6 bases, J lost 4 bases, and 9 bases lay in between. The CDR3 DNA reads TGTGCCAGCAGCCCGGGGGCCACCGGGGAGCTGTTTTTT. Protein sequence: CASSPGATGELFF.

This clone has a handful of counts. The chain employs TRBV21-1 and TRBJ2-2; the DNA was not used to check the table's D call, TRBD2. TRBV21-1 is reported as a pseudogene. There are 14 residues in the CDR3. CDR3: CASSFRLGAGELFF. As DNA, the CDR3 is TGTGCCAGCAGCTTTCGACTCGGGGCCGGGGAGCTGTTTTTT.

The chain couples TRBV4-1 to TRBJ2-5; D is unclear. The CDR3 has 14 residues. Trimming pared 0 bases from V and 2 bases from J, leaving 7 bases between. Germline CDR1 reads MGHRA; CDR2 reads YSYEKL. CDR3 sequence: CASSQDLTQETQYF. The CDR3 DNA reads TGCGCCAGCAGCCAAGATCTTACTCAAGAGACCCAGTACTTC.

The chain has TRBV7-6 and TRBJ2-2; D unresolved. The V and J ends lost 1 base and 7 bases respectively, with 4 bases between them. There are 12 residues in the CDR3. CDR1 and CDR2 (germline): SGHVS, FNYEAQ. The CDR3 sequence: CASSLEDGELFF. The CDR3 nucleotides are TGTGCCAGCAGCTTAGAGGACGGGGAGCTGTTTTTT.

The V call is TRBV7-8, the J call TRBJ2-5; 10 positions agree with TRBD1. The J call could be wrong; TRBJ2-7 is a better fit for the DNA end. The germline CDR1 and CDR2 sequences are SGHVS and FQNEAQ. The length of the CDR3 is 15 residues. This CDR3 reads CASSLDRDRGYEQYF. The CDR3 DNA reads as TGTGCCAGCAGCTTAGACCGGGACAGGGGCTACGAGCAGTACTTC.

CDR3 bases: TGTGCCAGCAGCCCCCTGGGACTAGCGGGCCGTGGTGGGACCCAGTACTTC. The encoded protein is CASSPLGLAGRGGTQYF. This chain uses TRBV27 with TRBJ2-5; 12 bases map to TRBD2. Losses at the gene ends were 6 bases for V and 7 bases for J; bases not matched to a gene: 15. CDR1 is MNHEY and CDR2 is SMNVEV in the germline V gene (reference sequence). The length of the CDR3 is 17 residues.

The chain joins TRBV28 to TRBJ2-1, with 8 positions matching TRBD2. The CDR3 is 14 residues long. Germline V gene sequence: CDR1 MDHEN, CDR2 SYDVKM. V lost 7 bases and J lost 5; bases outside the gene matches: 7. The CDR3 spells CASNQAGEDNEQFF. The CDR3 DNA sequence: TGTGCCAGCAATCAAGCGGGAGAGGACAATGAGCAGTTCTTC. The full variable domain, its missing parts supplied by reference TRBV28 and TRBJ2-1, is DVKVTQSSRYLVKRTGEKVFLECVQDMDHENMFWYRQDPGLGLRLIYFSYDVKMKEKGDIPEGYSVSREKKERFSLILESASTNQTSMYLCASNQAGEDNEQFFGPGTRLTVL.

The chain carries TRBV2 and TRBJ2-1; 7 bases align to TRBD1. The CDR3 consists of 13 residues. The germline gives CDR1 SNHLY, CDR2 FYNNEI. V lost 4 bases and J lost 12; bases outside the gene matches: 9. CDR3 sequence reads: CASSVPPAGGQFF. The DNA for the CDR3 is TGTGCCAGCAGTGTACCCCCGGCAGGGGGGCAGTTCTTC.

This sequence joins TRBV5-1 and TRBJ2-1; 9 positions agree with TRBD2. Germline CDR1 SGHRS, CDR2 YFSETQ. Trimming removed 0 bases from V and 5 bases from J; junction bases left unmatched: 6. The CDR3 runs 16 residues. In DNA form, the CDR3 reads TGCGCCAGCAGCTTGGTTGGCGGGAGGGGGAACAATGAGCAGTTCTTC. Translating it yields CASSLVGGRGNNEQFF.

The CDR3 DNA reads as TGTGCCAGCAGCAGGGACCCCAGGGAGCAGTACTTC. Translating it yields CASSRDPREQYF. This chain joins TRBV7-6 and TRBJ2-7, with D possibly called TRBD1 or TRBD2 (5 bases each). V was clipped by 5 bases and J by 7 bases, with 12 bases between them. Germline CDR1 SGHVS, CDR2 FNYEAQ. The length of the CDR3 is 12 residues. The complete variable domain, with remaining parts taken from reference TRBV7-6 and TRBJ2-7, reads GAGVSQSPRYKVTKRGQDVALRCDPISGHVSLYWYRQALGQGPEFLTYFNYEAQQDKSGLPNDRFSAERPEGSISTLTIQRTEQRDSAMYRCASSRDPREQYFGPGTRLTVT.

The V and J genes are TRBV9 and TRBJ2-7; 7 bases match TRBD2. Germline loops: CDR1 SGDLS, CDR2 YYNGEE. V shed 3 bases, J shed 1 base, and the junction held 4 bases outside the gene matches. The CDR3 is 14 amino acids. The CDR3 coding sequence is TGTGCCAGCAGCGAAGCGGGATGGTCCTACGAGCAGTACTTC. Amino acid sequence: CASSEAGWSYEQYF.

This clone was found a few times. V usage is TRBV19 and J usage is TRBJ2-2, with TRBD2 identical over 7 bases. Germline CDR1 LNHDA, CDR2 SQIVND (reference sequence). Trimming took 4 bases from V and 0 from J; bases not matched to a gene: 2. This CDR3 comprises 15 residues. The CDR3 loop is CASSTTSANTGELFF. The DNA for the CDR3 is TGTGCCAGTAGTACTACTAGCGCGAACACCGGGGAGCTGTTTTTT.

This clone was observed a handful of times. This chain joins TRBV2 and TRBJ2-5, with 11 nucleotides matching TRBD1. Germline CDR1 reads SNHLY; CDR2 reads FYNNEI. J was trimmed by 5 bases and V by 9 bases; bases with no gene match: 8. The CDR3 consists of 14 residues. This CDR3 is CASHRDRGLETQYF. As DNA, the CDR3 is TGTGCCAGTCACCGGGACAGGGGGTTGGAGACCCAGTACTTC.

Here the CDR3 DNA reads TGTGCCAGCAGTCTGTGGGGCCCTTCAGATACGCAGTATTTT. It translates to CASSLWGPSDTQYF. The chain couples TRBV28 to TRBJ2-3; TRBD1 is a possible D gene (5 bases). This CDR3 spans 14 amino acids. In germline, CDR1 is MDHEN, CDR2 SYDVKM. Trimming stripped 5 bases from V and 4 bases from J, with 13 bases between.